This passage covers 26 T cell receptor beta chains from one sample sequenced in a study of vaccination and CD4 T cells after COVID-19. These TCRs' antigens remain unknown. Regarding treatment: roughly nine-day PBMC culture with coronavirus spike peptide pools or control peptides (ViraFEST assay). CD4+ T cells that had been cultured provided DNA sequenced with the Oncomine TCR Beta short-read assay. TCRdb fed the PCR reads into MiXCR, producing one record per CDR3 protein. The data contain over 10,000 distinct CDR3 sequences, less than 80% of them singletons. The sample consisted of CD4+ T cells from blood, cultured in vitro. These receptors all stem from a human donor who had recovered from COVID-19.

V gene TRBV19 combines with J gene TRBJ2-5; 9 positions agree with TRBD1. V shed 6 bases, J shed 4 bases, and the junction held 9 bases outside the gene matches. This CDR3 is built from 15 residues. Germline CDR1 and CDR2: LNHDA and SQIVND (reference sequence). CDR3 sequence reads: CASRRTGVVGETQYF. CDR3 in DNA: TGTGCCAGTAGACGGACAGGGGTTGTCGGAGAGACCCAGTACTTC.

The chain joins TRBV2 to TRBJ1-6; D remains ambiguous. The V end was cut by 8 bases, the J end by 6 bases, with 11 bases between. The CDR3 consists of 13 residues. Germline V CDR1 and CDR2: SNHLY, FYNNEI. CDR3 residues: CASHGEGNSPLHF. As DNA, the CDR3 is TGTGCCAGCCATGGTGAGGGTAATTCACCCCTCCACTTT.

The chain joins TRBV7-2 to TRBJ2-5; TRBD1 aligns across 10 bases. This CDR3 is 16 amino acids long. Germline assignment: CDR1 SGHTA and CDR2 FQGNSA. The V and J ends lost 5 bases and 3 bases, in that order; junction bases with no gene match: 9. CDR3 in amino acids: CASSARQGARKETQYF. In nucleotides, the CDR3 is TGTGCCAGCAGCGCCCGACAGGGGGCGAGGAAAGAGACCCAGTACTTC.

This clonotype was counted a single time. V is TRBV7-2 and J is TRBJ2-7; 10 bases map to TRBD2. Losses at the gene ends were 3 bases for V and 1 base for J; bases not matched to a gene: 9. This CDR3 spans 17 amino acids. The germline V gene has CDR1 SGHTA and CDR2 FQGNSA. For the CDR3, the DNA is TGTGCCAGCAGCTTTGGCCCACCGGGACTAGCGTCCTACGAGCAGTACTTC. Its protein product is CASSFGPPGLASYEQYF.

This clonotype was seen a handful of times. This chain links TRBV7-9 with TRBJ2-3; 7 nucleotides match TRBD2. Trimming at V came to 5 bases and at J to 2 bases, leaving 7 bases not matched to a gene. The length of the CDR3 is 15 residues. Germline-derived CDR1 and CDR2 are SEHNR and FQNEAQ (reference sequence). CDR3 DNA sequence: TGTGCCAGCAGCCAAGCAGCGGGACTCACAGATACGCAGTATTTT. Translated: CASSQAAGLTDTQYF. Drawing the rest from reference TRBV7-9 and TRBJ2-3, the complete variable domain is DTGVSQNPRHKITKRGQNVTFRCDPISEHNRLYWYRQTLGQGPEFLTYFQNEAQLEKSRLLSDRFSAERPKGSFSTLEIQRTEQGDSAMYLCASSQAAGLTDTQYFGPGTRLTVL.

The J gene is TRBJ2-3, the V gene TRBV28; 11 bases align to TRBD2. The CDR3 contains 18 residues. V lost 6 bases to trimming and J lost 3 bases; unmatched junction nucleotides: 14. Germline V CDR1 and CDR2: MDHEN, SYDVKM. The CDR3 protein is CASRPPGLAVQETDTQYF. In DNA form, the CDR3 reads TGTGCCAGCAGACCACCGGGACTAGCGGTCCAAGAAACAGATACGCAGTATTTT.

The chain joins TRBV20-1 to TRBJ2-2; D is unresolved. V lost 3 bases to trimming and J lost 0 bases, with 8 bases between them. The CDR3 consists of 14 residues. Looked up from germline, CDR1 is DFQATT and CDR2 is SNEGSKA (reference sequence). The CDR3, as DNA: TGCAGTGCTAGGACGGACGCGAACACCGGGGAGCTGTTTTTT. As protein: CSARTDANTGELFF.

The chain uses TRBV2 and TRBJ2-7, with TRBD1 as a possible D gene (5 bases). V was trimmed by 7 bases and J by 0 bases, leaving 13 bases between them. Germline V gives CDR1 SNHLY, CDR2 FYNNEI. CDR3 length: 14 amino acids. The CDR3 here is CASNYRGLSYEQYF. The CDR3 DNA reads TGTGCCAGCAACTATAGGGGCCTCTCCTACGAGCAGTACTTC.

The sample holds a few counts of this clonotype. This sequence joins TRBV7-2 and TRBJ1-5; no firm D call. V lost 3 bases, J lost 2 bases, and 8 bases lay in between. CDR1 is SGHTA, CDR2 FQGNSA, per germline. The CDR3 has 14 amino acids. As DNA, the CDR3 is TGTGCCAGCAGCTTGGACTACGGCAATCAGCCCCAGCATTTT. This gives the protein CASSLDYGNQPQHF. Looking up the rest from reference TRBV7-2 and TRBJ1-5 gives the full variable domain: GAGVSQSPSNKVTEKGKDVELRCDPISGHTALYWYRQSLGQGLEFLIYFQGNSAPDKSGLPSDRFSAERTGGSVSTLTIQRTQQEDSAVYLCASSLDYGNQPQHFGDGTRLSIL.

V and J are TRBV6-1 and TRBJ1-1, with D perhaps TRBD1 (5 bases). Germline CDR1 and CDR2: MNHNS and SASEGT. The CDR3 totals 13 residues. Trimming removed 2 bases at V and 4 bases at J, with 8 bases between. CDR3 nucleotide sequence: TGTGCCAGCAGTGAAAGGGGCCGCACTGAAGCTTTCTTT. Translation gives CASSERGRTEAFF.

The V and J genes are TRBV2 and TRBJ2-3; D unresolved. CDR3 length: 14 residues. The V gene's germline CDR1 is SNHLY and CDR2 FYNNEI. Deletions cut 0 bases from V and 1 base from J, with 5 bases between. CDR3 protein: CASSEARGTDTQYF. As DNA, the CDR3 is TGTGCCAGCAGTGAAGCGCGTGGCACAGATACGCAGTATTTT. Full variable domain (remainder filled in from reference TRBV2 and TRBJ2-3): EPEVTQTPSHQVTQMGQEVILRCVPISNHLYFYWYRQILGQKVEFLVSFYNNEISEKSEIFDDQFSVERPDGSNFTLKIRSTKLEDSAMYFCASSEARGTDTQYFGPGTRLTVL.

The chain joins TRBV24-1 to TRBJ2-5; the match to TRBD2 covers 9 bases. V lost 7 bases and J lost 3; bases outside the gene matches: 5. This CDR3 spans 14 amino acids. Germline V gene data show CDR1 as KGHDR and CDR2 as SFDVKD. The CDR3 bases are TGTGCCACCAGGGCCGCGGGGGGGAAAGAGACCCAGTACTTC. This sequence encodes CATRAAGGKETQYF.

CDR3 nucleotide sequence: TGTGCCAGCAGCTTACGGGGACAACCGAGCTCTGGGGCCAACGTCCTGACTTTC. It is translated as CASSLRGQPSSGANVLTF. J is TRBJ2-6 and V is TRBV7-2, with TRBD1 as a possible D gene (6 bases). The V end was cut by 2 bases, the J end by 0 bases, with 14 bases between. This CDR3 has 18 residues. The germline gives CDR1 SGHTA, CDR2 FQGNSA.

The CDR3 bases are TGTGCCAGCCAGGGTAGCAATCAGCCCCAGCATTTT. This encodes CASQGSNQPQHF. V gene TRBV2 combines with J gene TRBJ1-5; perhaps TRBD1 as D (5 bases). Between the trimmed V and J ends, which lost 8 bases and 0 bases, there was a span of 5 bases. This CDR3 spans 12 amino acids. Germline lookup yields CDR1 SNHLY and CDR2 FYNNEI.

The V call is TRBV6-1, the J call TRBJ1-6; D remains ambiguous. Germline V gene sequence: CDR1 MNHNS, CDR2 SASEGT. This CDR3 spans 17 amino acids. Trimming removed 5 bases at V and 0 bases at J, with 14 bases between. CDR3 nucleotides: TGTGCCAGCAGTCCCCGCGACGGTAGCTCCTATAATTCACCCCTCCACTTT. It codes for CASSPRDGSSYNSPLHF.

This clonotype was seen just once. The chain employs TRBV7-3 and TRBJ2-3; 10 positions agree with TRBD1. The CDR3 has 16 amino acids. Trimming at V came to 0 bases and at J to 4 bases, leaving 4 bases not matched to a gene. The germline gives CDR1 SGHTA, CDR2 FQGTGA. CDR3 sequence reads: CASSLTRDRGADTQYF. The CDR3 DNA follows: TGTGCCAGCAGCTTAACCCGGGACAGGGGTGCAGATACGCAGTATTTT. Combining the CDR3 with reference TRBV7-3 and TRBJ2-3 gives the whole variable domain GAGVSQTPSNKVTEKGKYVELRCDPISGHTALYWYRQSLGQGPEFLIYFQGTGAADDSGLPNDRFFAVRPEGSVSTLKIQRTERGDSAVYLCASSLTRDRGADTQYFGPGTRLTVL.

The chain has TRBV28 and TRBJ1-5; no reliable D call. CDR1 is MDHEN and CDR2 is SYDVKM in the germline V gene. The V end lost 4 bases, the J end lost 0 bases, and 19 bases lay between the germline ends. This CDR3 is 18 amino acids long. CDR3 DNA sequence: TGTGCCAGCAGTTACCACTTGAGAGGAGGGTATAGCAATCAGCCCCAGCATTTT. Residues: CASSYHLRGGYSNQPQHF.

This chain joins TRBV7-2 and TRBJ1-2; a possible D gene is TRBD1 (5 bases). The germline V gene encodes CDR1 SGHTA and CDR2 FQGNSA. The germline V and J ends were trimmed by 3 bases and 3 bases, with 8 bases remaining between them. CDR3 length equals 13 residues. In DNA form, the CDR3 reads TGTGCCAGCAGCTTGGGGGGGGACTATGGCTACACCTTC. This gives the protein CASSLGGDYGYTF.

The rearrangement joins TRBV19 to TRBJ2-7, with 9 bases identical to TRBD2. With V trimmed by 9 bases and J by 2 bases, 8 bases remained unmatched. The CDR3 sequence is 14 residues long. CDR1 and CDR2 from the germline V gene are LNHDA and SQIVND (reference sequence). The CDR3 loop is CASKTTSGTYEQYF. As DNA, the CDR3 is TGTGCCAGCAAAACGACTAGCGGAACCTACGAGCAGTACTTC.

J is TRBJ2-1 and V is TRBV27; D call uncertain. Deletions cut 3 bases from V and 0 bases from J, with 15 bases between. The CDR3 covers 17 residues. Germline CDR1 MNHEY, CDR2 SMNVEV (reference sequence). The CDR3 loop reads CASSFLLAPSSYNEQFF. As DNA, the CDR3 is TGTGCCAGCAGTTTCCTACTGGCGCCGAGCTCCTACAATGAGCAGTTCTTC.

CDR3 region: CASRPSGTAHEQYF. As DNA, the CDR3 is TGTGCCAGCAGACCAAGCGGGACTGCCCACGAGCAGTACTTC. The rearrangement joins TRBV2 to TRBJ2-7; TRBD2 matches at 7 bases. There are 14 residues in the CDR3. V was clipped by 6 bases and J by 5 bases; unmatched bases: 10. Germline-derived CDR1 and CDR2 are SNHLY and FYNNEI.

The chain recombines TRBV27 with TRBJ1-2; 7 nucleotides line up with TRBD1. Germline CDR1 MNHEY, CDR2 SMNVEV (reference sequence). This CDR3 is built from 13 residues. V lost 5 bases to trimming and J lost 4 bases; unmatched junction nucleotides: 4. For the CDR3, the DNA is TGTGCCAGCAGTCCTCGACAGGGCTATGGCTACACCTTC. Translating gives CASSPRQGYGYTF.

This chain connects TRBV20-1 to TRBJ2-7; TRBD1 aligns across 9 bases. This CDR3 contains 13 residues. With 5 bases clipped from V and 9 bases from J, the junction kept 11 bases outside the gene matches. CDR1 is DFQATT, CDR2 SNEGSKA, per germline (reference sequence). The CDR3 coding sequence is TGCAGTGCTCAGGGACAGGGAAGGAGTCTGCAGTACTTC. Residues: CSAQGQGRSLQYF.

In this sample, this clonotype turned up once. As DNA, the CDR3 is TGTGCCAGCAGTTCCAGGGGGGACCCTAGGAACACTGAAGCTTTCTTT. It encodes CASSSRGDPRNTEAFF. The genes are TRBV28 and TRBJ1-1; 7 bases agree with TRBD1. V lost 4 bases and J lost 1; bases outside the gene matches: 9. This CDR3 spans 16 amino acids. Germline CDR1 and CDR2: MDHEN and SYDVKM.

This sequence joins TRBV15 and TRBJ1-2, with D possibly being TRBD1 (6 bases). Between the trimmed V and J ends, which lost 3 bases and 8 bases, there was a span of 13 bases. Looked up from germline, CDR1 is LNHNV and CDR2 is YYDKDF (reference sequence). This CDR3 is 13 amino acids long. The CDR3 DNA is TGTGCCACCAGCAGGGGGACACTCGTAGGCTACACCTTC. It translates to CATSRGTLVGYTF.

The chain uses TRBV19 and TRBJ2-1; tentative D call: TRBD2 (6 bases). The CDR3 totals 15 residues. Germline CDR1 is LNHDA and CDR2 is SQIVND (reference sequence). V lost 1 base to trimming and J lost 11 bases, with 18 bases between them. CDR3 residues: CASSIGGVLGEKQFF. CDR3 sequence (DNA): TGTGCCAGTAGTATAGGGGGGGTTTTGGGCGAAAAGCAGTTCTTC. Full variable domain (outside the CDR3, taken from reference TRBV19 and TRBJ2-1): DGGITQSPKYLFRKEGQNVTLSCEQNLNHDAMYWYRQDPGQGLRLIYYSQIVNDFQKGDIAEGYSVSREKKESFPLTVTSAQKNPTAFYLCASSIGGVLGEKQFFGPGTRLTVL.